This T cell receptor beta chain was documented in a study of beta chain features in type 1 diabetes. Across the study: The study examined around 98,000,000 sorted cells across all samples.

This clone was recorded a few times. What it binds is not known. Whole-study findings and limits: Type 1 diabetes patients had TCRB CDR3s that were shorter (moderately but significantly so) in all four CD4+ subsets.

All of the isolated RNA was reverse transcribed, so expressed TCRB transcripts were sequenced. Sequencing used immunoSEQ multiplex PCR; TCRdb keeps in-frame clones, though not all of them. The table has roughly 260,000 clones, about a tenth seen once. The specimen was naive CD4+ T cells from blood. This sequence was found in a man aged 30 to 39 with type 1 diabetes.

The DNA of the CDR3 is TGTGCCTGGAGTAGAGGACTAGCGGGGGGCCTTTACACCGGGGAGCTGTTTTTT. Its translation is CAWSRGLAGGLYTGELFF. J is TRBJ2-2 and V is TRBV30; 14 bases map to TRBD2. The CDR3 extends over 18 amino acids. CDR1 is GTSNPN, CDR2 SVGIG, per germline (reference sequence). The junction had 8 bases not matched to a gene; V was cut back by 2 bases and J by 3 bases.